These 30 T cell receptor beta chains share one sample of origin, sequenced in a study of OX40 agonist ivuxolimab in advanced cancers. Library generation was performed with the immunoSEQ multiplex PCR assay. Sourced from immuneACCESS, this table was stored by TCRdb with only in-frame sequences that have V and J called. A share of the clones is absent; for the studies checked, an unresolved V gene accounts for under half, and the remainder has no known explanation. The sample includes some 30,000 clones, with approximately 90% observed a single time. The top ten hold 4% to 5.5% of the sample. Specimen: CD4+ or CD8+ T cells sorted from blood, collected in a trial of the OX40 agonist ivuxolimab. Every receptor here comes from an adult with an advanced solid tumor such as melanoma, head and neck, liver or kidney cancer.

J is TRBJ1-2 and V is TRBV2, with D unclear. The germline gives CDR1 SNHLY, CDR2 FYNNEI. Trimming removed 8 bases from V and 6 bases from J, with 22 bases in between. This CDR3 has 15 residues. CDR3 loop: CASLPGRSSLDGYTF. CDR3 bases: TGTGCCAGCCTCCCGGGGAGGTCGAGTCTGGATGGCTACACCTTC.

The chain is built from TRBV13 and TRBJ2-5; TRBD2 matches 11 bases. The junction had 12 bases not matched to a gene; V was cut back by 5 bases and J by 4 bases. The CDR3 covers 17 residues. CDR1 is PRHDT, CDR2 FYEKMQ, per germline (reference sequence). In DNA, the CDR3 is TGTGCCAGCAGCCCTACTAGCGGGAGCCCCGGGGGAGAGACCCAGTACTTC. Encoded protein: CASSPTSGSPGGETQYF.

CDR3 sequence (DNA): TGTGCCAGCAGCTTAGAGGTGGGAAACTATGGCTACACCTTC. Its protein is CASSLEVGNYGYTF. The chain employs TRBV7-9 and TRBJ1-2; D is uncertain. Germline CDR1 SEHNR, CDR2 FQNEAQ (reference sequence). V was clipped by 1 base and J by 2 bases, with 8 bases between them. This CDR3 spans 14 amino acids.

The V call is TRBV4-1, the J call TRBJ1-6; possibly TRBD1 for D (5 bases). The V gene's germline CDR1 is MGHRA and CDR2 YSYEKL. The CDR3 has 13 amino acids. V was shortened by 4 bases and J by 10 bases, with 11 bases between the two germline ends. The CDR3 sequence is CASSLSQGSPLHF. In DNA form, the CDR3 reads TGCGCCAGCAGCCTTTCCCAGGGATCACCCCTCCACTTT.

This chain uses TRBV5-5 with TRBJ2-3; the match to TRBD1 covers 8 bases. From germline, CDR1 is SGHKS and CDR2 YYEKEE (reference sequence). Trimming at V came to 4 bases and at J to 3 bases, leaving 13 bases not matched to a gene. The length of the CDR3 is 17 residues. The DNA of the CDR3 is TGTGCCAGCAGCCGATTTGACCGGGACAGGATAACAGATACGCAGTATTTT. It specifies CASSRFDRDRITDTQYF.

The rearrangement links TRBV30 to TRBJ2-7; 11 bases line up with TRBD2. The CDR3 runs 16 residues. With V trimmed by 7 bases and J by 7 bases, 18 bases remained unmatched. Per the germline V gene, CDR1 is GTSNPN and CDR2 is SVGIG (reference sequence). The CDR3 DNA reads TGTGCCTCTGGGGATATATTTAGCGGGAGGGCCAGGGAGCAGTACTTC. Its protein is CASGDIFSGRAREQYF.

Only a few counts were recorded for this clone. The chain employs TRBV2 and TRBJ2-2; D remains ambiguous. V lost 6 bases and J 5 bases, leaving 4 bases between the germline ends. Germline CDR1 is SNHLY and CDR2 is FYNNEI. The CDR3 contains 11 residues. The CDR3 sequence is CASRGTGELFF. CDR3 DNA sequence: TGTGCCAGCAGAGGGACCGGGGAGCTGTTTTTT.

V usage is TRBV9 and J usage is TRBJ1-5; D is uncertain. The V and J ends lost 4 bases and 3 bases respectively, with 8 bases between them. In germline, CDR1 is SGDLS, CDR2 YYNGEE. The CDR3 loop spans 13 amino acids. In DNA form, the CDR3 reads TGTGCCAGCAGCAAAAATGACAATCAGCCCCAGCATTTT. Translation gives CASSKNDNQPQHF. Combining the CDR3 with reference TRBV9 and TRBJ1-5 gives the whole variable domain DSGVTQTPKHLITATGQRVTLRCSPRSGDLSVYWYQQSLDQGLQFLIQYYNGEERAKGNILERFSAQQFPDLHSELNLSSLELGDSALYFCASSKNDNQPQHFGDGTRLSIL.

The V and J genes are TRBV28 and TRBJ2-4; D is ambiguous. CDR1 and CDR2 (germline): MDHEN, SYDVKM. V lost 4 bases, J lost 6 bases, and 10 bases lay in between. The CDR3 loop spans 13 amino acids. CDR3 DNA: TGTGCCAGCAGTTCAGACCCCGTAAACATTCAGTACTTC. This sequence encodes CASSSDPVNIQYF.

The chain has TRBV15 and TRBJ2-1; the D gene could be TRBD1 or TRBD2 (5 bases each). This CDR3 spans 17 amino acids. Germline CDR1 is LNHNV and CDR2 is YYDKDF (reference sequence). Trimming shortened V by 0 bases and J by 6 bases, and 18 bases separated the two germline ends. The CDR3 here is CATSRDSVRTNGNEQFF. DNA of the CDR3: TGTGCCACCAGCAGAGATAGCGTGCGGACAAACGGCAATGAGCAGTTCTTC.

The chain combines TRBV7-2 with TRBJ2-7, with TRBD2 as a possible D gene (6 bases). The germline V and J ends were trimmed by 4 bases and 3 bases, with 22 bases remaining between them. The V gene's germline CDR1 is SGHTA and CDR2 FQGNSA. This CDR3 has 17 residues. The CDR3 DNA reads as TGTGCCAGCAGCTCGTTAGCGGTCCCGTGGCGCAGCTACGAGCAGTACTTC. It translates to CASSSLAVPWRSYEQYF.

This chain joins TRBV5-1 and TRBJ2-3; no clear D. Germline V gene lookup returns CDR1 SGHRS and CDR2 YFSETQ. Trimming took 2 bases from V and 2 from J, leaving 3 bases between them. This CDR3 is 12 amino acids long. The CDR3 nucleotides are TGCGCCAGCAGCTTTTACACAGATACGCAGTATTTT. The encoded protein is CASSFYTDTQYF.

The chain joins TRBV18 to TRBJ2-2, with D unclear. The CDR3 spans 16 residues. Germline CDR1 reads KGHSH; CDR2 reads LQKENI. Trimming removed 2 bases from V and 0 bases from J, with 10 bases in between. For the CDR3, the DNA is TGTGCCAGCTCACCAAGCGACTTCCCGAACACCGGGGAGCTGTTTTTT. Protein product: CASSPSDFPNTGELFF.

This clone was counted once. The V call is TRBV4-1, the J call TRBJ2-3; 9 nucleotides match TRBD2. CDR3 size: 15 residues. Unmatched junction bases numbered 8, after V lost 4 bases and J lost 6 bases. Germline loops: CDR1 MGHRA, CDR2 YSYEKL. The CDR3 bases are TGCGCCAGCAGCCTATTGGCGGGGGGGACGGATACGCAGTATTTT. This sequence encodes CASSLLAGGTDTQYF.

The V and J genes are TRBV7-3 and TRBJ2-1; no reliable D call. The V gene lost 3 bases and the J gene lost 7 bases, with 10 bases spanning the gap. Germline V lookup: CDR1 SGHTA, CDR2 FQGTGA. The CDR3 has 13 amino acids. In nucleotides, the CDR3 is TGTGCCAGCAGCTTTGATCTCGGGAATGAGCAGTTCTTC. Residues: CASSFDLGNEQFF.

In its sample, this clone was seen once. The chain couples TRBV7-9 to TRBJ1-1; D remains ambiguous. Trimming removed 6 bases from V and 0 bases from J, with 14 bases in between. The CDR3 has 15 residues. CDR1 and CDR2 (germline): SEHNR, FQNEAQ (reference sequence). Here the CDR3 reads CASSGLGSMNTEAFF. CDR3 in DNA: TGTGCCAGCAGTGGCCTGGGCAGTATGAACACTGAAGCTTTCTTT.

The genes are TRBV7-9 and TRBJ2-3; maybe TRBD1 (5 bases). Trimming removed 2 bases from V and 12 bases from J, with 21 bases in between. The germline gives CDR1 SEHNR, CDR2 FQNEAQ (reference sequence). This CDR3 region has 15 residues. CDR3 sequence: CASSLTWGLGTIQYF. As DNA, the CDR3 is TGTGCCAGCAGCTTAACTTGGGGCTTGGGCACAATCCAGTATTTT.

The gene calls are TRBV18 and TRBJ2-7; D gene ambiguous. This CDR3 is built from 14 residues. V was pared by 5 bases and J by 0 bases, with 11 bases between. The germline V gene encodes CDR1 KGHSH and CDR2 LQKENI. This CDR3 reads CASSSGPPSYEQYF. The CDR3, as DNA: TGTGCCAGCTCATCAGGACCCCCCTCCTACGAGCAGTACTTC.

By share, this clone counts as medium-sized. V gene TRBV6-4 combines with J gene TRBJ2-2; possibly TRBD1 for D (6 bases). The CDR3 covers 15 residues. V lost 3 bases and J 5 bases, leaving 13 bases between the germline ends. CDR1 is MRHNA and CDR2 is SNTAGT in the germline V gene. The CDR3 is CASSETGDGTGELFF. The CDR3 nucleotides read TGTGCCAGCAGTGAGACAGGCGACGGTACCGGGGAGCTGTTTTTT.

The chain links TRBV19 to TRBJ1-4; 7 bases agree with TRBD1. CDR1 and CDR2 (germline): LNHDA, SQIVND (reference sequence). With 3 bases clipped from V and 3 bases from J, the junction kept 13 bases outside the gene matches. The CDR3 length is 18 residues. In DNA, the CDR3 is TGTGCCAGTAGTATTGAGCCCAACGGACAGGAGTCTAATGAAAAACTGTTTTTT. Encoded protein: CASSIEPNGQESNEKLFF. The full variable domain, its missing parts supplied by reference TRBV19 and TRBJ1-4, is DGGITQSPKYLFRKEGQNVTLSCEQNLNHDAMYWYRQDPGQGLRLIYYSQIVNDFQKGDIAEGYSVSREKKESFPLTVTSAQKNPTAFYLCASSIEPNGQESNEKLFFGSGTQLSVL.

This clone was observed a handful of times. The V gene is TRBV28, the J gene TRBJ2-5, with 8 bases identical to TRBD2. V gave up 6 bases and J gave up 1 base; unmatched junction bases: 10. The CDR3 runs to 16 residues. Germline V gene lookup returns CDR1 MDHEN and CDR2 SYDVKM. Written as DNA, the CDR3 is TGTGCCAGCAGCCTATTAGCGGGACGGGCCCAAGAGACCCAGTACTTC. It is translated as CASSLLAGRAQETQYF.

The chain uses TRBV6-5 and TRBJ2-5; 9 bases fit TRBD1. V shed 1 base and J 5 bases; nucleotides not matched to a gene: 5. Germline-derived CDR1 and CDR2 are MNHEY and SVGAGI. The CDR3 spans 15 residues. CDR3 residues: CASSYFTGGRETQYF. DNA of the CDR3: TGTGCCAGCAGTTACTTTACAGGGGGCAGGGAGACCCAGTACTTC.

The chain uses TRBV6-6 and TRBJ2-2, with TRBD1 as a possible D gene (5 bases). This CDR3 has 15 residues. The germline CDR1 and CDR2 sequences are MNHNY and SVGAGI (reference sequence). Trimming shortened V by 5 bases and J by 4 bases, and 14 bases separated the two germline ends. In nucleotides, the CDR3 is TGTGCCAGCAGTCCCACAGGAGTACTCACCGGGGAGCTGTTTTTT. This codes for CASSPTGVLTGELFF.

This chain connects TRBV4-2 to TRBJ2-1, with D perhaps TRBD2 (6 bases). Trimming shortened V by 4 bases and J by 7 bases, and 20 bases separated the two germline ends. The germline V gene encodes CDR1 LGHNA and CDR2 YNFKEQ. The CDR3 is 16 residues long. The CDR3: CASSPLSTGVGNEQFF. The CDR3 DNA is TGTGCCAGCAGCCCTCTCTCGACGGGAGTGGGGAATGAGCAGTTCTTC.

The rearrangement links TRBV7-3 to TRBJ2-3, with 12 bases aligning to TRBD1. This CDR3 has 15 amino acids. V gave up 5 bases and J gave up 7 bases; unmatched junction bases: 7. From germline, CDR1 is SGHTA and CDR2 FQGTGA. The DNA for the CDR3 is TGTGCCAGCAGCGTCGGGACAGGGGGCGCGTATACGCAGTATTTT. The encoded protein is CASSVGTGGAYTQYF.

The J gene is TRBJ2-7, the V gene TRBV9; 13 nucleotides agree with TRBD2. Germline V gives CDR1 SGDLS, CDR2 YYNGEE. The CDR3 is 16 amino acids. Losses at the gene ends were 0 bases for V and 2 bases for J; bases not matched to a gene: 2. Written as DNA, the CDR3 is TGTGCCAGCAGCGTAGGGACTAGCGGGGGAACCTACGAGCAGTACTTC. It encodes CASSVGTSGGTYEQYF.

The J gene is TRBJ2-7, the V gene TRBV2; D gene ambiguous. The germline gives CDR1 SNHLY, CDR2 FYNNEI. The CDR3 consists of 13 residues. Trimming pared 10 bases from V and 0 bases from J, leaving 13 bases between. The CDR3 nucleotides read TGTGCCACCAAATCCGAGAGCTCCTACGAGCAGTACGTC. It encodes CATKSESSYEQYV.

The chain combines TRBV7-9 with TRBJ1-5, with no clear D. The CDR3 runs 15 residues. The germline V gene has CDR1 SEHNR and CDR2 FQNEAQ (reference sequence). V was shortened by 1 base and J by 0 bases, with 7 bases between the two germline ends. CDR3 DNA: TGTGCCAGCAGCTTAGAAGGGAATAGCAATCAGCCCCAGCATTTT. The encoded protein is CASSLEGNSNQPQHF.

This rearrangement joins TRBV27 to TRBJ2-1; possibly TRBD2 for D (5 bases). CDR3 size: 14 residues. Germline CDR1 and CDR2: MNHEY and SMNVEV (reference sequence). Between the trimmed V and J ends, which lost 2 bases and 7 bases, there was a span of 12 bases. CDR3 loop: CASSLGSGGNEQFF. Written as DNA, the CDR3 is TGTGCCAGCAGTTTAGGGTCCGGCGGGAATGAGCAGTTCTTC.

V usage is TRBV6-5 and J usage is TRBJ1-2; TRBD1 agrees at 9 bases. The V and J ends lost 2 bases and 8 bases, in that order; junction bases with no gene match: 12. This CDR3 spans 16 amino acids. Germline V lookup: CDR1 MNHEY, CDR2 SVGAGI. The CDR3 DNA reads as TGTGCCAGCAGTTACACTACTCTACAGGGGGCGGAAGGCTACACCTTC. The encoded protein is CASSYTTLQGAEGYTF.